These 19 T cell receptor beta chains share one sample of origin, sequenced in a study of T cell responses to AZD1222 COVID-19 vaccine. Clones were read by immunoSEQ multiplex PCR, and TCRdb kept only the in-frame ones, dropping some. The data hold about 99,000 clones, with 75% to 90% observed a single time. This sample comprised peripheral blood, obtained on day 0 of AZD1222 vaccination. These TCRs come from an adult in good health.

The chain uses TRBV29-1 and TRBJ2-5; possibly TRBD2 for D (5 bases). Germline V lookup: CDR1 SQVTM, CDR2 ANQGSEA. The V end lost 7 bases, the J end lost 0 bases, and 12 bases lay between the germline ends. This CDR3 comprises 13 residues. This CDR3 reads CSGRTGYQETQYF. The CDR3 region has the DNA TGCAGCGGACGGACGGGGTACCAAGAGACCCAGTACTTC. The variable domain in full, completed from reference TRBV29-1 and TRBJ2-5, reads SAVISQKPSRDICQRGTSLTIQCQVDSQVTMMFWYRQQPGQSLTLIATANQGSEATYESGFVIDKFPISRPNLTFSTLTVSNMSPEDSSIYLCSGRTGYQETQYFGPGTRLLVL.

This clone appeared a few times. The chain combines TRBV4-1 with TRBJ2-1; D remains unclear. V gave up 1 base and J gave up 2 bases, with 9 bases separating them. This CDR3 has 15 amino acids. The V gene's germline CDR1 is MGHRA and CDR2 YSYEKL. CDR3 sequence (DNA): TGCGCCAGCAGCCAAGGCACGAGCCCCTACAATGAGCAGTTCTTC. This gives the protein CASSQGTSPYNEQFF.

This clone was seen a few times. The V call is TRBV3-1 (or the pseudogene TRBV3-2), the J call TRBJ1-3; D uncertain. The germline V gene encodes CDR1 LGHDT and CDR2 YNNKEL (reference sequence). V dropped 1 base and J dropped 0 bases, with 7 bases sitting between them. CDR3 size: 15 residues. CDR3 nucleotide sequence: TGTGCCAGCAGCCAAGTAAGGAGCTCTGGAAACACCATATATTTT. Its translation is CASSQVRSSGNTIYF.

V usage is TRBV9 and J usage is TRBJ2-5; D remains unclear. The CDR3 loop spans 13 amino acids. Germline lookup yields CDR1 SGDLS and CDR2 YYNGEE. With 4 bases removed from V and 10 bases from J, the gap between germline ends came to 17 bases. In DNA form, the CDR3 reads TGTGCCAGCAGCCTCCCGCCGCTGGCGGACCAGTACTTC. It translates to CASSLPPLADQYF. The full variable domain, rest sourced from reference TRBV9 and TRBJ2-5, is DSGVTQTPKHLITATGQRVTLRCSPRSGDLSVYWYQQSLDQGLQFLIQYYNGEERAKGNILERFSAQQFPDLHSELNLSSLELGDSALYFCASSLPPLADQYFGPGTRLLVL.

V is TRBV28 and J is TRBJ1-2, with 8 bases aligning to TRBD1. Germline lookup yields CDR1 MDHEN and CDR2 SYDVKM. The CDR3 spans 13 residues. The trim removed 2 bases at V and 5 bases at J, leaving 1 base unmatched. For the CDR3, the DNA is TGTGCCAGCAGTTTAGGACAGGGTTATGGCTACACCTTC. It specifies CASSLGQGYGYTF.

The CDR3 sequence: CASSLLIPFGKLFF. CDR3 coding DNA: TGTGCCAGCAGTCTCCTTATCCCTTTCGGAAAACTGTTTTTT. The V and J genes are TRBV27 and TRBJ1-4; D unresolved. CDR3 length equals 14 residues. CDR1 MNHEY and CDR2 SMNVEV come from the germline V gene (reference sequence). The V and J ends lost 5 bases and 10 bases respectively, with 17 bases between them.

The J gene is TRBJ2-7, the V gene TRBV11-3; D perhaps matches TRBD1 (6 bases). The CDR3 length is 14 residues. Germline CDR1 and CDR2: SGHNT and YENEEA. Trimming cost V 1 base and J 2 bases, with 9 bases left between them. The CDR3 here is CASSLGRGTYEQYF. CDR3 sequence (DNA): TGTGCCAGCAGCTTAGGCAGGGGCACCTACGAGCAGTACTTC.

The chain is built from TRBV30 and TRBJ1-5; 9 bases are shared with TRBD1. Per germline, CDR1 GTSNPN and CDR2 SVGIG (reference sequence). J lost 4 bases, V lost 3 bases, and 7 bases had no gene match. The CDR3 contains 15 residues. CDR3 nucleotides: TGTGCCTGGAGGCATGGGGACAGGGCGAATCAGCCCCAGCATTTT. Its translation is CAWRHGDRANQPQHF.

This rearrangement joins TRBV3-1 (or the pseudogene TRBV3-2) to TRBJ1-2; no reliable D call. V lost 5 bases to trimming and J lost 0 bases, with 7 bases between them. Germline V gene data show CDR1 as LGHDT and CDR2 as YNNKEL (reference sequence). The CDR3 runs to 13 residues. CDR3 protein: CASSSGPNYGYTF. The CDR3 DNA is TGTGCCAGCAGCTCTGGACCTAACTATGGCTACACCTTC.

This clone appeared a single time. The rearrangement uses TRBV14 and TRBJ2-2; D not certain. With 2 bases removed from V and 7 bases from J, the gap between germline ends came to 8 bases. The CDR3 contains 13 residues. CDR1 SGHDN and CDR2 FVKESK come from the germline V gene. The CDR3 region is CASSQYPFGELFF. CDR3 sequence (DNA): TGTGCCAGCAGCCAATATCCGTTCGGGGAGCTGTTTTTT.

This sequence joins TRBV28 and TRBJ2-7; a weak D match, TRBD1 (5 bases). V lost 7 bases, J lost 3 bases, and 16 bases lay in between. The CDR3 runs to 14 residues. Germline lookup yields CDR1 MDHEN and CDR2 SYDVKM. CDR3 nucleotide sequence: TGTGCCAGCACCCTGGACACCCGGCTCTACGAGCAGTACTTC. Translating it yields CASTLDTRLYEQYF.

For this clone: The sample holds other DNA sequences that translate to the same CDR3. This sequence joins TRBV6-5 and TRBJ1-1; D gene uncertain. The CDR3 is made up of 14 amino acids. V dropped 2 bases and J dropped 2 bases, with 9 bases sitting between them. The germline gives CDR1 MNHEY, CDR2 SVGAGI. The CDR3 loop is CASSYGRLNTEAFF. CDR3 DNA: TGTGCCAGCAGTTACGGAAGATTAAACACTGAAGCTTTCTTT.

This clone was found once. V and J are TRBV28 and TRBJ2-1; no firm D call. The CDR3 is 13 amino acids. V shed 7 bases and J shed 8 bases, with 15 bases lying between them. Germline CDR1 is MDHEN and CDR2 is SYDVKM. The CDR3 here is CASIRTAPYEQFF. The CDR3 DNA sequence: TGTGCCAGCATTAGGACGGCCCCGTATGAGCAGTTCTTC.

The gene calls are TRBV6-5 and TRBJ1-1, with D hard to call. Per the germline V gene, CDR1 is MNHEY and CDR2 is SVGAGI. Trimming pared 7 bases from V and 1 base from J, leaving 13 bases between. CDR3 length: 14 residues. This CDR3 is CASNRGLANTEAFF. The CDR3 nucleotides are TGTGCCAGCAACCGAGGGTTGGCGAACACTGAAGCTTTCTTT.

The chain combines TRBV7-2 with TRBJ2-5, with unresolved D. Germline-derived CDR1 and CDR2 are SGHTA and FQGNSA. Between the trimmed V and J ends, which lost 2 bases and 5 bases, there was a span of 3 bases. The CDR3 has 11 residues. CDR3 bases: TGTGCCAGCAGCTTAACGGAGACCCAGTACTTC. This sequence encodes CASSLTETQYF. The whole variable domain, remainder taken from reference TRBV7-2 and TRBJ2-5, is GAGVSQSPSNKVTEKGKDVELRCDPISGHTALYWYRQSLGQGLEFLIYFQGNSAPDKSGLPSDRFSAERTGGSVSTLTIQRTQQEDSAVYLCASSLTETQYFGPGTRLLVL.

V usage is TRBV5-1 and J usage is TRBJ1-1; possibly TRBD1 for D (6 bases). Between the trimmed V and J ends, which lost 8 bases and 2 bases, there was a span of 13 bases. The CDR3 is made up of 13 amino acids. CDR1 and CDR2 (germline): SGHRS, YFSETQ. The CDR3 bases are TGCGCCAGTGCCGGGACACAAAACACTGAAGCTTTCTTT. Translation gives CASAGTQNTEAFF.

The CDR3, as DNA: TGTGCCAGCAGGTACAGGGACAGGAGCACAGATACGCAGTATTTT. Amino acids: CASRYRDRSTDTQYF. The chain joins TRBV28 to TRBJ2-3; 8 bases match TRBD1. CDR3 length: 15 amino acids. Trimming took 6 bases from V and 0 from J; bases not matched to a gene: 5. The germline gives CDR1 MDHEN, CDR2 SYDVKM.

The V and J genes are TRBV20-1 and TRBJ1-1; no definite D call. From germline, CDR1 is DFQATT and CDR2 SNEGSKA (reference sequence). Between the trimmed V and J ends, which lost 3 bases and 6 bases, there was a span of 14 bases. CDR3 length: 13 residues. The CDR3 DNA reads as TGCAGTGCTAGTAGCCGGTTTAGCGCTGAAGCTTTCTTT. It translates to CSASSRFSAEAFF.

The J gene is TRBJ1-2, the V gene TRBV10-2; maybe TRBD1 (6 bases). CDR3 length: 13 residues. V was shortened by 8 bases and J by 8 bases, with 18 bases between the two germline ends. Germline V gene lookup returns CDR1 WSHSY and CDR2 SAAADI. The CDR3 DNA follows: TGCGCCAGCCTAACCACAGGGATGCGGGGCTACACCTTC. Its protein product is CASLTTGMRGYTF.